This T cell receptor beta chain derives from a study of OX40 agonist ivuxolimab in advanced cancers. This table comes from immunoSEQ multiplex PCR, and its TCRdb copy is limited to in-frame clones, with some not included. The table has around 27,000 clones, about nine tenths seen once. Germline V CDR1 and CDR2: SGHNT, YYREEE (reference sequence). Trimming stripped 4 bases from V and 3 bases from J, with 19 bases between. The CDR3 consists of 17 residues. The sequenced sample was CD4+ or CD8+ T cells sorted from blood, obtained in a trial of the OX40 agonist ivuxolimab. The chain employs TRBV5-4 and TRBJ2-2; D possibly corresponds to TRBD2 (6 bases). The clonotype was recovered from an adult with an advanced solid tumor such as melanoma, head and neck, liver or kidney cancer. CDR3 residues: CASSPPTASGYTGELFF. The CDR3 DNA is TGTGCCAGCAGCCCTCCCACGGCGAGCGGGTACACCGGGGAGCTGTTTTTT.